The 25 T cell receptor beta chains presented below share a single source sample, sequenced in a study of cytomegalovirus exposure and HLA in healthy donors. The study ran its PCR with 60 Vbeta and 13 Jbeta primers. Clones were sequenced by immunoSEQ multiplex PCR, and TCRdb holds only the in-frame ones, with some missing. The sample lists 150,000 to 200,000 clones, approximately 72% seen once, with roughly 2% in the top ten. The specimen was PBMCs. The receptors were gathered from a female donor in good health and CMV-seronegative.

This clone has just one count. The J gene is TRBJ2-1, the V gene TRBV2, with TRBD2 as a possible D gene (5 bases). Between the trimmed V and J ends, which lost 5 bases and 9 bases, there was a span of 14 bases. CDR1 SNHLY and CDR2 FYNNEI come from the germline V gene. The CDR3 is 13 residues long. The CDR3 sequence: CASSTTEVTEQFF. The CDR3 region has the DNA TGTGCCAGCAGTACGACGGAGGTGACTGAGCAGTTCTTC.

The chain recombines TRBV5-4 with TRBJ1-2, with D maybe TRBD1 (6 bases). This CDR3 has 13 residues. CDR1 is SGHNT and CDR2 is YYREEE in the germline V gene (reference sequence). The V gene lost 5 bases and the J gene lost 4 bases, with 12 bases spanning the gap. For the CDR3, the DNA is TGTGCCAGCAGTTTTGACAGGCTCTATGGCTACACCTTC. It encodes CASSFDRLYGYTF. Full variable domain (remainder filled in from reference TRBV5-4 and TRBJ1-2): ETGVTQSPTHLIKTRGQQVTLRCSSQSGHNTVSWYQQALGQGPQFIFQYYREEENGRGNFPPRFSGLQFPNYSSELNVNALELDDSALYLCASSFDRLYGYTFGSGTRLTVV.

V is TRBV6-1 and J is TRBJ2-5; TRBD2 matches 10 bases. Germline V gene data show CDR1 as MNHNS and CDR2 as SASEGT. J was trimmed by 4 bases and V by 5 bases; bases with no gene match: 4. The length of the CDR3 is 14 residues. The CDR3, as DNA: TGTGCCAGCAGTCCTCTAGCGGGAGTAGAGACCCAGTACTTC. This sequence encodes CASSPLAGVETQYF.

The chain links TRBV20-1 to TRBJ2-5; D gene uncertain. The CDR3 is 11 amino acids. CDR1 DFQATT and CDR2 SNEGSKA come from the germline V gene (reference sequence). V lost 2 bases and J lost 4, with 5 bases in between. CDR3 sequence: CSARPGETQYF. The CDR3, as DNA: TGCAGTGCTAGACCAGGAGAGACCCAGTACTTC.

The chain uses TRBV5-4 and TRBJ2-1, with a weak D call TRBD2 (6 bases). The CDR3 has 15 residues. Trimming took 1 base from V and 0 from J, leaving 8 bases between them. The germline V gene encodes CDR1 SGHNT and CDR2 YYREEE (reference sequence). This CDR3 is CASSLLAASYNEQFF. For the CDR3, the DNA is TGTGCCAGCAGCTTGTTAGCGGCCTCCTACAATGAGCAGTTCTTC.

This chain links TRBV10-3 with TRBJ2-7; 7 bases agree with TRBD1. The J segment lost 7 bases and the V segment lost 3 bases, leaving 12 bases of the junction unmatched. The CDR3 spans 15 residues. In germline, CDR1 is ENHRY, CDR2 SYGVKD. The chain's CDR3 is CAISEVATGTGEQYF. DNA of the CDR3: TGTGCCATCAGTGAAGTCGCGACAGGGACGGGGGAGCAGTACTTC.

This clone was detected a few times. The genes are TRBV25-1 and TRBJ2-7; weak D call: TRBD1 (5 bases). The germline V gene encodes CDR1 MGHDK and CDR2 SYGVNS. The length of the CDR3 is 14 residues. Trimming removed 4 bases from V and 4 bases from J, with 14 bases in between. The CDR3 spells CASSADGNRYEQYF. CDR3 DNA: TGTGCCAGCAGTGCCGATGGGAACAGGTACGAGCAGTACTTC.

This clone came up once. CDR3 amino acids: CASSASRGLGTEAFF. CDR3 nucleotides: TGTGCCAGCAGTGCGAGCAGGGGGCTCGGGACTGAAGCTTTCTTT. V and J are TRBV25-1 and TRBJ1-1; the match to TRBD1 covers 8 bases. The CDR3 is made up of 15 amino acids. The germline V gene has CDR1 MGHDK and CDR2 SYGVNS. V was pared by 4 bases and J by 5 bases, with 9 bases of the junction left unmatched. The variable domain in full, completed from reference TRBV25-1 and TRBJ1-1, reads EADIYQTPRYLVIGTGKKITLECSQTMGHDKMYWYQQDPGMELHLIHYSYGVNSTEKGDLSSESTVSRIRTEHFPLTLESARPSHTSQYLCASSASRGLGTEAFFGQGTRLTVV.

This clone showed up just a few times. The chain links TRBV4-1 to TRBJ2-2, with TRBD2 matching 7 bases. Germline assignment: CDR1 MGHRA and CDR2 YSYEKL. Trimming took 0 bases from V and 3 from J; bases not matched to a gene: 13. CDR3 size: 19 residues. CDR3 residues: CASSQDYGAGFADTGELFF. CDR3 nucleotide sequence: TGCGCCAGCAGCCAAGATTACGGAGCGGGGTTTGCGGACACCGGGGAGCTGTTTTTT.

This clone was observed a single time. This chain joins TRBV6-1 and TRBJ1-2, with D unresolved. The CDR3 loop spans 15 amino acids. V was shortened by 5 bases and J by 0 bases, with 13 bases between the two germline ends. CDR1 MNHNS and CDR2 SASEGT come from the germline V gene. CDR3 sequence: CASSSFTEANYGYTF. CDR3 nucleotides: TGTGCCAGCAGTTCCTTCACGGAGGCTAACTATGGCTACACCTTC.

V is TRBV5-1 and J is TRBJ1-2, with 8 bases that match TRBD1. V lost 0 bases and J lost 2; bases outside the gene matches: 6. CDR1 and CDR2 (germline): SGHRS, YFSETQ. This CDR3 contains 16 residues. CDR3 DNA sequence: TGCGCCAGCAGCTTGGGTGGGACAGGCGGAAACTATGGCTACACCTTC. This encodes CASSLGGTGGNYGYTF.

A note on this clone: Other DNA sequences in this sample translate to the same CDR3. CDR3 nucleotide sequence: TGTGCCAGTAAGGACAGGGGGCAAACCGGGGAGCTGTTTTTT. Its protein is CASKDRGQTGELFF. The chain employs TRBV19 and TRBJ2-2; 11 bases are a match to TRBD1. The germline V gene encodes CDR1 LNHDA and CDR2 SQIVND (reference sequence). V was clipped by 7 bases and J by 5 bases; unmatched bases: 3. The length of the CDR3 is 14 residues.

The V gene is TRBV10-1, the J gene TRBJ1-2; TRBD1 agrees at 8 bases. The V and J ends lost 10 bases and 3 bases, in that order; junction bases with no gene match: 10. The CDR3 length is 14 residues. Germline V lookup: CDR1 WNHNN, CDR2 SYGVQD (reference sequence). CDR3 sequence: CATTRTGTDYGYTF. In DNA, the CDR3 is TGCGCCACCACACGGACAGGGACAGACTATGGCTACACCTTC.

The chain is built from TRBV6-5 and TRBJ1-1, with a weak D call TRBD1 (6 bases). Per germline, CDR1 MNHEY and CDR2 SVGAGI. V was shortened by 0 bases and J by 11 bases, with 10 bases between the two germline ends. The CDR3 loop spans 12 amino acids. The chain's CDR3 is CASSYSKGVAFF. CDR3 coding DNA: TGTGCCAGCAGTTACTCGAAGGGGGTGGCTTTCTTT.

This clone came up once. J is TRBJ2-7 and V is TRBV19; no definite D call. V lost 3 bases to trimming and J lost 7 bases, with 13 bases between them. The length of the CDR3 is 13 residues. From germline, CDR1 is LNHDA and CDR2 SQIVND (reference sequence). As DNA, the CDR3 is TGTGCCAGTAGTATCGCAGTCACAAAGGAGCAGTACTTC. Its protein is CASSIAVTKEQYF.

Turning to this clone: The same CDR3 can be traced to other DNA sequences in this sample. V is TRBV30 and J is TRBJ1-2; D is unresolved. Trimming took 3 bases from V and 0 from J, leaving 14 bases between them. CDR1 and CDR2 (germline): GTSNPN, SVGIG (reference sequence). The CDR3 length is 15 residues. CDR3 in DNA: TGTGCCTGGAGCTACGAGACGGGGTCTAACTATGGCTACACCTTC. Translated: CAWSYETGSNYGYTF.

V gene TRBV29-1 combines with J gene TRBJ2-1; 9 bases line up with TRBD2. The CDR3 is made up of 14 amino acids. Germline lookup yields CDR1 SQVTM and CDR2 ANQGSEA. V was clipped by 6 bases and J by 9 bases; unmatched bases: 12. CDR3 bases: TGCAGCGTCGAGGGACTAGCTCTTTACGGTGAGCAGTTCTTC. Its protein product is CSVEGLALYGEQFF.

The J gene is TRBJ2-7, the V gene TRBV6-5; the D gene is possibly TRBD2 (7 bases). Germline CDR1 MNHEY, CDR2 SVGAGI. The CDR3 has 14 residues. V gave up 8 bases and J gave up 3 bases, with 17 bases separating them. Here the CDR3 reads CASSRGGEFYEQYF. CDR3 DNA: TGTGCCAGCTCGAGGGGGGGTGAATTCTACGAGCAGTACTTC.

The J gene is TRBJ2-3, the V gene TRBV7-3; 9 bases map to TRBD1. V lost 4 bases to trimming and J lost 10 bases; unmatched junction nucleotides: 9. CDR1 SGHTA and CDR2 FQGTGA come from the germline V gene. CDR3 length: 14 amino acids. Written as DNA, the CDR3 is TGTGCCAGCAGCTCTCAGACAGGGGGGTTCGCGCAGTATTTT. This codes for CASSSQTGGFAQYF.

About this clone itself: In the same sample, other DNA sequences code for this CDR3. The chain has TRBV19 and TRBJ2-4; 8 nucleotides align to TRBD1. Trimming cost V 6 bases and J 2 bases; bases outside gene matches: 3. The CDR3 is 14 residues long. From germline, CDR1 is LNHDA and CDR2 SQIVND (reference sequence). The CDR3 sequence is CASSGTGSKNIQYF. The CDR3 DNA reads as TGTGCCAGTAGCGGGACAGGCTCCAAAAACATTCAGTACTTC.

The rearrangement joins TRBV30 to TRBJ2-7, with D possibly being TRBD1 (5 bases). This CDR3 has 14 amino acids. Germline loops: CDR1 GTSNPN, CDR2 SVGIG (reference sequence). V lost 2 bases, J lost 6 bases, and 17 bases lay in between. CDR3 sequence: CAWSKLVQGVEQYF. The CDR3 DNA follows: TGTGCCTGGAGTAAATTAGTCCAGGGCGTCGAGCAGTACTTC.

This clone has a single count. The chain couples TRBV7-9 to TRBJ2-3; D is perhaps TRBD1 (5 bases). The CDR3 totals 17 residues. Germline CDR1 and CDR2: SEHNR and FQNEAQ (reference sequence). V lost 1 base, J lost 2 bases, and 16 bases lay in between. The CDR3 loop is CASSLVLGQRITDTQYF. Written as DNA, the CDR3 is TGTGCCAGCAGCTTAGTTTTGGGGCAGCGAATCACAGATACGCAGTATTTT. Full variable domain (remainder filled in from reference TRBV7-9 and TRBJ2-3): DTGVSQNPRHKITKRGQNVTFRCDPISEHNRLYWYRQTLGQGPEFLTYFQNEAQLEKSRLLSDRFSAERPKGSFSTLEIQRTEQGDSAMYLCASSLVLGQRITDTQYFGPGTRLTVL.

This clone has a handful of counts. V and J are TRBV2 and TRBJ1-2; D not resolved. The germline gives CDR1 SNHLY, CDR2 FYNNEI. The ends were cut back, 10 bases at V and 6 bases at J, with 6 bases in the middle. CDR3 length equals 9 residues. In DNA, the CDR3 is TGTGCCACCACAGATGGCTACACCTTC. It codes for CATTDGYTF.

The chain carries TRBV9 and TRBJ1-2; D may be TRBD1 (6 bases). Per the germline V gene, CDR1 is SGDLS and CDR2 is YYNGEE. With 0 bases removed from V and 5 bases from J, the gap between germline ends came to 11 bases. The CDR3 consists of 14 residues. The CDR3 protein is CASSVGQGSYGYTF. In DNA, the CDR3 is TGTGCCAGCAGCGTAGGGCAGGGGTCGTATGGCTACACCTTC.

CDR3 nucleotide sequence: TGTGCCAGCAGATCCTCCCCCGGGGACACAGCTTTCTTT. Encoded protein: CASRSSPGDTAFF. The chain couples TRBV7-3 to TRBJ1-1, with D perhaps TRBD1 (6 bases). The germline V and J ends were trimmed by 6 bases and 10 bases, with 18 bases remaining between them. The CDR3 is 13 residues long. From germline, CDR1 is SGHTA and CDR2 FQGTGA.